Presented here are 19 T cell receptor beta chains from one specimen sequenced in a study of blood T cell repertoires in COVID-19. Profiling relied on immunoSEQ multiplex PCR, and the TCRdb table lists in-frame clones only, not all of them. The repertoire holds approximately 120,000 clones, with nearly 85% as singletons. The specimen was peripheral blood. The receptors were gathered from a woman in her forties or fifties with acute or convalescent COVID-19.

The CDR3, as DNA: TGTGCCAGCAGCCAAAATCAGGGGCTGGGCACAGATACGCAGTATTTT. Protein product: CASSQNQGLGTDTQYF. This chain connects TRBV3-1 (or the pseudogene TRBV3-2) to TRBJ2-3; perhaps TRBD1 as D (6 bases). Germline values: CDR1 LGHDT, CDR2 YNNKEL (reference sequence). This CDR3 has 16 residues. Trimming cost V 2 bases and J 1 base, with 13 bases left between them.

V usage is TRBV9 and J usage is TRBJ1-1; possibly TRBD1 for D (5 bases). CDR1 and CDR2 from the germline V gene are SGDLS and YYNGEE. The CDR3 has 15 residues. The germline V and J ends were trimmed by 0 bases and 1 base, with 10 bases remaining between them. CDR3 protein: CASSVVGHPNTEAFF. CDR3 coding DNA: TGTGCCAGCAGCGTAGTAGGACACCCGAACACTGAAGCTTTCTTT.

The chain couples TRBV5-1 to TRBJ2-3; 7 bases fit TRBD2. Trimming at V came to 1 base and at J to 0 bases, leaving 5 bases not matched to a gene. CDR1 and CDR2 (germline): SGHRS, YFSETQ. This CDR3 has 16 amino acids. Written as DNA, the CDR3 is TGCGCCAGCAGCTTGTATGGGCGGGGGAGCACAGATACGCAGTATTTT. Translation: CASSLYGRGSTDTQYF.

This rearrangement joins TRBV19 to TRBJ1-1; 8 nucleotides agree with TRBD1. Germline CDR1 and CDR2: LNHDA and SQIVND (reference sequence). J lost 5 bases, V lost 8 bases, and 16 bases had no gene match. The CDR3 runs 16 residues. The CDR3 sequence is CASGIRYGQGGTEAFF. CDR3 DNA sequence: TGTGCCAGTGGGATCCGATACGGACAGGGAGGAACTGAAGCTTTCTTT. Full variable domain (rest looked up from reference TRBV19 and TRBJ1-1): DGGITQSPKYLFRKEGQNVTLSCEQNLNHDAMYWYRQDPGQGLRLIYYSQIVNDFQKGDIAEGYSVSREKKESFPLTVTSAQKNPTAFYLCASGIRYGQGGTEAFFGQGTRLTVV.

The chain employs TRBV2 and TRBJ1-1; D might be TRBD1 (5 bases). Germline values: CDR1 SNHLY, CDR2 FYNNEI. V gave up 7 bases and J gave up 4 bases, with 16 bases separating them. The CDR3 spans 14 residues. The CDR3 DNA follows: TGTGCCAGCACCTTCACCAGGGTTTCCACTGAAGCTTTCTTT. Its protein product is CASTFTRVSTEAFF.

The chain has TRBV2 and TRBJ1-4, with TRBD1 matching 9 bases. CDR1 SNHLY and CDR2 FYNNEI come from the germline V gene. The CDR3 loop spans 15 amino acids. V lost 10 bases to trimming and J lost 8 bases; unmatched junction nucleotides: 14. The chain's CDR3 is CATQLSGTGREKLFF. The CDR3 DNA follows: TGTGCCACCCAGCTCAGCGGGACAGGGAGGGAAAAACTGTTTTTT.

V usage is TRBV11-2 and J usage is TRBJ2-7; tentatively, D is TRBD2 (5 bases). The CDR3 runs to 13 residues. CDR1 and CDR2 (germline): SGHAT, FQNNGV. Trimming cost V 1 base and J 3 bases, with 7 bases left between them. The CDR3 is CASSLVAFYEQYF. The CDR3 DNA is TGTGCCAGCAGCTTAGTAGCGTTCTACGAGCAGTACTTC.

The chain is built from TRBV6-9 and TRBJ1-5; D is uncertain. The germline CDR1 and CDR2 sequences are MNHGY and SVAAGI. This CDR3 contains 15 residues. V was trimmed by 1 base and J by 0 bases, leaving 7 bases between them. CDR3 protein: CASSYLQSSNQPQHF. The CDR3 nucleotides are TGTGCCAGCAGTTATTTACAGAGTAGCAATCAGCCCCAGCATTTT.

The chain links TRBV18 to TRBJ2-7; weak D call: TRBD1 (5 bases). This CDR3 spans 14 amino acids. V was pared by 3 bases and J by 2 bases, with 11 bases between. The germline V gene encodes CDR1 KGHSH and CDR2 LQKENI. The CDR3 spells CASSPQGLPYEQYF. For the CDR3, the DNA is TGTGCCAGCTCACCCCAGGGTCTTCCCTACGAGCAGTACTTC.

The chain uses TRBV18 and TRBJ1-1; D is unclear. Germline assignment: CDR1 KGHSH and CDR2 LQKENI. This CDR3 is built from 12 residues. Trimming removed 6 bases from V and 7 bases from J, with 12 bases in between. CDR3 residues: CASSSTYLEAFF. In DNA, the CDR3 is TGTGCCAGCTCCTCGACATACCTTGAAGCTTTCTTT.

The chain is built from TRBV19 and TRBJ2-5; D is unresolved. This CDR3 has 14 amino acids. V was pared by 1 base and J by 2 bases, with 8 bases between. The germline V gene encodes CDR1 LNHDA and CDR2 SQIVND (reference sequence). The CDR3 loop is CASSIGQRQETQYF. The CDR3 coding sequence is TGTGCCAGTAGTATAGGGCAGCGACAAGAGACCCAGTACTTC.

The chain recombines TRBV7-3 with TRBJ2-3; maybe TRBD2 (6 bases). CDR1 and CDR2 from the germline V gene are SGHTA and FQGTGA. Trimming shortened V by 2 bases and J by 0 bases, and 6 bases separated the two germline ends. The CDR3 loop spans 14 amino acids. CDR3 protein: CASSLGLSTDTQYF. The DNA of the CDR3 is TGTGCCAGCAGCTTAGGACTAAGCACAGATACGCAGTATTTT.

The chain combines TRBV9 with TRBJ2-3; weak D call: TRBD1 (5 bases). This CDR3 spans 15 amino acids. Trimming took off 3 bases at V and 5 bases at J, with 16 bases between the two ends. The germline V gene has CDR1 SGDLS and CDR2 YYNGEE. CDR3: CASSAGLQDRDTQYF. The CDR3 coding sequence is TGTGCCAGCAGCGCCGGCCTACAGGATAGAGATACGCAGTATTTT.

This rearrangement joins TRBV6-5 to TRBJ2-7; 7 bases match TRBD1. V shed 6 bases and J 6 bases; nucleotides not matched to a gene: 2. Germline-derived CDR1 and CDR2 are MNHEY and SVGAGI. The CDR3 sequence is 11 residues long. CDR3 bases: TGTGCCAGCAGGTGGACAGGCGAGCAGTACTTC. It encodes CASRWTGEQYF.

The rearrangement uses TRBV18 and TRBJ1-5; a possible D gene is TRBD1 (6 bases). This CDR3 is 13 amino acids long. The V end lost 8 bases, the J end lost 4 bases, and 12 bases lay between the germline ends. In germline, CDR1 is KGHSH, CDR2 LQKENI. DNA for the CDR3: TGTGCCAGCGCAAGAGGGGGTAATCAGCCCCAGCATTTT. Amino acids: CASARGGNQPQHF.

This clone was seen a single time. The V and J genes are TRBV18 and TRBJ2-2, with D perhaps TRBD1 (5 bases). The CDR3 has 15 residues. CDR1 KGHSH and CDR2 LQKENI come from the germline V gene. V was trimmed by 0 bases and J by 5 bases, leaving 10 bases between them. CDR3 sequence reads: CASSPPQGLTGELFF. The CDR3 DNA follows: TGTGCCAGCTCACCACCCCAGGGATTAACCGGGGAGCTGTTTTTT.

CDR3 bases: TGCGCCAGCAGCCAGGATGCACCGGGACAGGGCCTGAACACTGAAGCTTTCTTT. This codes for CASSQDAPGQGLNTEAFF. The rearrangement joins TRBV4-1 to TRBJ1-1; TRBD1 matches at 9 bases. Germline CDR1 and CDR2: MGHRA and YSYEKL. The junction had 11 bases not matched to a gene; V was cut back by 3 bases and J by 0 bases. This CDR3 has 18 amino acids.

For the CDR3, the DNA is TGTGCCAGTACCGGCTGGGGACAGGGGTATAGCAATCAGCCCCAGCATTTT. Translated, it gives CASTGWGQGYSNQPQHF. The J gene is TRBJ1-5, the V gene TRBV19; 10 nucleotides align to TRBD1. V shed 7 bases, J shed 0 bases, and the junction held 9 bases outside the gene matches. Germline CDR1 reads LNHDA; CDR2 reads SQIVND (reference sequence). This CDR3 is built from 17 residues.

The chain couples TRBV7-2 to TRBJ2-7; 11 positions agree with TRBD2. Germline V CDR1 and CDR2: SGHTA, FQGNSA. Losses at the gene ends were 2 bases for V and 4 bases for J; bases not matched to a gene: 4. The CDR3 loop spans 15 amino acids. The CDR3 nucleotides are TGTGCCAGCAGCTTATTAGCGGGGGGGCTATACGAGCAGTACTTC. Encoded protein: CASSLLAGGLYEQYF.